This T cell receptor beta chain was sequenced in a study of OX40 agonist ivuxolimab in advanced cancers. Whole-study results and caveats: The study found that CD8+ T cells averaged more expanded clones than CD4+.

Repertoires were generated with immunoSEQ multiplex PCR, while TCRdb's copy carries only in-frame clones and drops some. The sample carries about 68,000 clones, over 80% recorded once. Comments on this clone: Its target is unknown.

CDR1 is SGHTA, CDR2 FQGNSA, per germline. The length of the CDR3 is 16 residues. The V gene lost 0 bases and the J gene lost 3 bases, with 12 bases spanning the gap. This clonotype originated in an adult with an advanced solid tumor such as melanoma, head and neck, liver or kidney cancer. The chain couples TRBV7-2 to TRBJ2-1, with a possible D match to TRBD2 (6 bases). The material was CD4+ or CD8+ T cells sorted from blood, obtained in a trial of the OX40 agonist ivuxolimab. The DNA of the CDR3 is TGTGCCAGCAGCTTAGCCGCGGGACTTAGCTACAATGAGCAGTTCTTC. Translation gives CASSLAAGLSYNEQFF.